The source of this T cell receptor (beta chain) is a study of cytomegalovirus exposure and HLA in healthy donors. Study-level findings and limits: Roughly uniform depth of sequencing across donors was assumed in presence/absence analyses.

PCR employed 60 Vbeta and 13 Jbeta primers. Authors' methods: Later reanalysis found approximately 76 million unique TCR beta chains, approximately 11 million of them shared. Here immunoSEQ multiplex PCR was the method, and the copy in TCRdb shows in-frame clones only, minus some. V and J calls and clone size are copied from that table; D and trimming were computed from the DNA. The sample gives more than 95,000 clones, around 84% of which show up once; around 5.8% is in the top ten. Turning to this clone: Its target is not known.

Trimming removed 2 bases from V and 4 bases from J, with 11 bases in between. The CDR3 consists of 14 residues. Per the germline V gene, CDR1 is MDHEN and CDR2 is SYDVKM. The chain couples TRBV28 to TRBJ1-1, with D tentatively TRBD1 (6 bases). Material for sequencing was PBMCs. The source of this sequence is a woman between 40 and 50 years old in good health and CMV-seronegative. CDR3 bases: TGTGCCAGCAGTTTAATTGCAGGGGCCACTGAAGCTTTCTTT. It yields the protein CASSLIAGATEAFF.